This note documents a single TCR beta chain sequence. The antigen is unknown. The junction differs from germline at one of its ends, possibly a read error. The CDR3 spans 13 residues. Germline CDR1 is MNHEY and CDR2 is SVGEGT. This sample is part of a study of tumor-infiltrating lymphocytes in primary liver carcinoma. Study overall: Samples gave roughly 3.65 to 8 million productive TCRbeta reads, similar across tissue types. Study results and limitations: Only about 8-24% of top clones were detected in each of the five tumor regions. The study found a significantly higher top-250-clone fraction in tumors than in blood (p = 0.039).

Between roughly 17 and 30 mg of unsorted bulk tissue served as the source from which RNA and DNA were co-extracted. Chronic HBV infection, which was untreated, was present in the patients. Total RNA amounting to 500 ng was the source from which TCR beta cDNA was made with a constant-region primer. Three nested multiplex PCR rounds, a slightly modified ARM-PCR, produced the libraries for TCR beta. TRBV1-TRBV30 forward and Cbeta reverse primers drove the first two approximately 11-cycle rounds. TCRdb used MiXCR to reprocess the multiplex PCR reads, holding one entry per CDR3 protein. The sample lists 84,000 or so distinct CDR3 sequences; 60% to 75% were seen once.

The receptor was derived from a man aged 40-55 years with primary liver carcinoma and hepatitis B virus infection. Sequencing was performed on liver tumor tissue from sampling region 1. Subset reported: tumor region T1, superior pole. J is TRBJ1-1 and V is TRBV6-2 or TRBV6-3; tentatively, D is TRBD1 (5 bases). The CDR3 nucleotides are TGTGCGAGCAGCTGGGACCCGAGCACTGAAGCTTTCTTT. This encodes CASSWDPSTEAFF.